This T cell receptor beta chain was recovered during a study of preoperative IRX-2 immunotherapy in early breast cancer. Sequencing was performed with immunoSEQ multiplex PCR; in TCRdb, only in-frame clones are kept and a portion is missing. The sample shows fewer than 70,000 clones, 94% of them seen only once. V lost 2 bases and J 3 bases, leaving 11 bases between the germline ends. The CDR3 extends over 14 amino acids. Per germline, CDR1 SGHTA and CDR2 FQGNSA. The treatment: preoperative locoregional IRX-2 cytokine immunotherapy. This phase Ib study tested locoregional IRX-2 cytokine immunotherapy given before surgery.

The chain carries TRBV7-2 and TRBJ2-7, with D possibly matching TRBD1 (6 bases). The source is a human donor with breast cancer. This specimen was acquired from a patient treated with IRX-2 immunotherapy. The CDR3 region has the DNA TGTGCCAGCAGCTTACTTGGACAGCGCTACGAGCAGTACTTC. As protein: CASSLLGQRYEQYF.